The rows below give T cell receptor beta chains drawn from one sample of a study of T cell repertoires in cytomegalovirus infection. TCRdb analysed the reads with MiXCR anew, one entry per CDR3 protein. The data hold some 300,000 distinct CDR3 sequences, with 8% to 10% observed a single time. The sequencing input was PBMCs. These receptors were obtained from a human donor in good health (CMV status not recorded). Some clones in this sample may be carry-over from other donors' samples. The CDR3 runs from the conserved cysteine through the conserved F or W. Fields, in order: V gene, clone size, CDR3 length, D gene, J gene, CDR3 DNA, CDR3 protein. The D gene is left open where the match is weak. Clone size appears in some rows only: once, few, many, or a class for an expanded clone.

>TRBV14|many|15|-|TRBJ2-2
TGTGCCAGCAGCCAAGTCCAGGGCAGACCCGGGGAGCTGTTTTTT
CASSQVQGRPGELFF
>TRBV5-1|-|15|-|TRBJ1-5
TGCGCCAGCAGCTTGGAGGGACAACGCAATCAGCCCCAGCATTTT
CASSLEGQRNQPQHF
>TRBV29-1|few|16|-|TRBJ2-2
TGCAGCGTTGATTCTTTCGGGACACGTGGAACCGGGGAGCTGTTTTTT
CSVDSFGTRGTGELFF
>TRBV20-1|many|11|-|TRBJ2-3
TGCAGTGCCGCCGTCCTCGATACGCAGTATTTT
CSAAVLDTQYF
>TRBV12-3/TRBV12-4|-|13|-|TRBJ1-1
TGTGCCAGCAGACCCCCAGCGAACACTGAAGCTTTCTTT
CASRPPANTEAFF
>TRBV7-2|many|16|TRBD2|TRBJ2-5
TGTGCCAGCAGCCCGGGACTAGCGGGGGGATGGGAGACCCAGTACTTC
CASSPGLAGGWETQYF
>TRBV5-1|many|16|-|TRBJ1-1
TGCGCCAGCAGCCTCGAAGCCGACCGCCGGAACACTGAAGCTTTCTTT
CASSLEADRRNTEAFF
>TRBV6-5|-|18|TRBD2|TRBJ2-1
TGTGCCAGCAGTTACGGGGGGGGGGGGGGGATTTCCAACAATGAGCAGTTCTTC
CASSYGGGGGISNNEQFF
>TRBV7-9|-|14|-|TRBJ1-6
TGTGCCAGCAGTCTTAGGGGGGTAGGTTCACCCCTCCACTTT
CASSLRGVGSPLHF
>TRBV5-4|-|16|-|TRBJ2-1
TGTGCCAGCAGCTCCCCACTACGACAGAGATACAATGAGCAGTTCTTC
CASSSPLRQRYNEQFF
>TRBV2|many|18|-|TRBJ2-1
TGTGCCAGCAGAGCAAAAAGCTCCGGGCTTTTGTTAGTCAATGAGCAGTTCTTC
CASRAKSSGLLLVNEQFF
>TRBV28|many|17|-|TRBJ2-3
TGTGCCAGCAGCCTAACAAGTCGGGCAATCACTTTGGATACGCAGTATTTT
CASSLTSRAITLDTQYF
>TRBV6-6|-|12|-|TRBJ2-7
TGTGCCAGCAGAGCCCCAGGGGACGAGCAGTACTTC
CASRAPGDEQYF
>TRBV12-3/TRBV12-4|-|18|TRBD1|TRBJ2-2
TGTGCCAGCAGTTCATACCCCCCCCGGGACAGGTACACCGGGGAGCTGTTTTTT
CASSSYPPRDRYTGELFF
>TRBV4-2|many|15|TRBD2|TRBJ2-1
TGTGCCAGCAGCCAAGAATCGGGTAGCGGGAGGGAGCAGTTCTTC
CASSQESGSGREQFF
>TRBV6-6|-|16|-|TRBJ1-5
TGTGCCAGCAGTTACTCGGGACCGGGGGGCAATCAGCCCCAGCATTTT
CASSYSGPGGNQPQHF
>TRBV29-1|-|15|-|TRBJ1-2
TGCAGCGTTGACCCTCCAGACACTCCTAACTATGGCTACACCTTC
CSVDPPDTPNYGYTF
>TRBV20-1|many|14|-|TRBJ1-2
TGCAGTGCTAGAGATGGGCAGGCCCCCGGGGGCTACACCTTC
CSARDGQAPGGYTF
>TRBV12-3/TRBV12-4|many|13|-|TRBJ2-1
TGTGCCAGCGGGCTGGGAGGTAACAATGAGCAGTTCTTC
CASGLGGNNEQFF
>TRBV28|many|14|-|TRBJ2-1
TGTGCCAGCAGTTCTCCCCGCTTGGGAAATGAGCAGTTCTTC
CASSSPRLGNEQFF
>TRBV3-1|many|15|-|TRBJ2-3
TGTGCCAGCAGTTCACTTGACAGGCTCCCGGTTTCGCAGTATTTT
CASSSLDRLPVSQYF
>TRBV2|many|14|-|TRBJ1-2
TGTGCCAGCAGCCCGAGGGATACTAACTATGGCTACACCTTC
CASSPRDTNYGYTF
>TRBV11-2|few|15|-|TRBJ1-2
TGTGCCAGCAGCTTAGGATCCAGGAGAAACTATGGCTACACCTTC
CASSLGSRRNYGYTF
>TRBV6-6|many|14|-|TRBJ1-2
TGTGCCAGCAGTTACGGGCAGGCCAACTATGGCTACACCTTC
CASSYGQANYGYTF
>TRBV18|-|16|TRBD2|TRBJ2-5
TGTGCCAGCGCCGACATCAGGCGGGGGGGCGAAGAGACCCAGTACTTC
CASADIRRGGEETQYF
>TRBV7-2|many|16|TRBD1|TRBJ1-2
TGTGCCAGCAGCTTAGCCCGGGACAGTTCCCCTAATGGCTACACCTTC
CASSLARDSSPNGYTF
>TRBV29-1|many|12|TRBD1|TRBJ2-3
TGCAGCGTTGAAGAAGGGGGCGATACGCAGTATTTT
CSVEEGGDTQYF
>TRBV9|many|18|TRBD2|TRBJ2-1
TGTGCCAGCAGCGTAGGAGGTAGCGGGAGCGGGTCAATGAATGAGCAGTTCTTC
CASSVGGSGSGSMNEQFF
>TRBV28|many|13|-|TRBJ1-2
TGTGCCAGCAGTTTATTGGGGGGCGGAGGCTACACCTTC
CASSLLGGGGYTF
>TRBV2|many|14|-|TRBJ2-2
TGTGCCAGCAAGGGGGTGGGTCGCACCGGGGAGCTGTTTTTT
CASKGVGRTGELFF
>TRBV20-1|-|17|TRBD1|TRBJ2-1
TGCAGTGCTAGAGATCAGGGGGTCCGATCCTCCTACAATGAGCAGTTCTTC
CSARDQGVRSSYNEQFF
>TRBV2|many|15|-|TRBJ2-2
TGTGCCAGCATGGGATGGACAAGTGACACCGGGGAGCTGTTTTTT
CASMGWTSDTGELFF
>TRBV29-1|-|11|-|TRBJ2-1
TGCAGCGTTGTTAAGACCTGGGAGCAGTTCTTC
CSVVKTWEQFF
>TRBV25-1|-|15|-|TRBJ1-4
TGTGCCAGCAGTGAACCGACATCTCTTAATGAAAAACTGTTTTTT
CASSEPTSLNEKLFF
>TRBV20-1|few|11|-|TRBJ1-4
TGCACCCTCGCCCTCAATGAAAAACTGTTTTTT
CTLALNEKLFF
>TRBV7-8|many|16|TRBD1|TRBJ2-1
TGTGCCAGCAGCTTAGAACGACAGGGGATTTTACATGAGCAGTTCTTC
CASSLERQGILHEQFF
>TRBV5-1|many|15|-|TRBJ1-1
TGCGCCAGCAGCCGATACAGGGTTGGGAACACTGAAGCTTTCTTT
CASSRYRVGNTEAFF
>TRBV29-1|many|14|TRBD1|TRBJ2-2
TGCAGCGCCGCGACAGGGGGCATCACCGGGGAGCTGTTTTTT
CSAATGGITGELFF
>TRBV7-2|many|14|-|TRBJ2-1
TGTGCCAGCAGCCCCTCGACAGGGAGGAATGAGCAGTTCTTC
CASSPSTGRNEQFF
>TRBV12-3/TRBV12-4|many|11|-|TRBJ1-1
TGTGCCAGCAGTATGGGCCATGAAGCTTTCTTT
CASSMGHEAFF
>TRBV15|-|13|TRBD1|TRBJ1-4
TGTGCCACCAGCAGAGGACAGGGGGAAAAACTGTTTTTT
CATSRGQGEKLFF
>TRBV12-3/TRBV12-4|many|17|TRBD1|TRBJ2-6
TGTGCCAGCAGCCCGACAGGGATCTTGTCTGGGGCCAACGTCCTGACTTTC
CASSPTGILSGANVLTF
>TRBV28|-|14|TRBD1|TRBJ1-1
TGTGCCAGCTATACGACAGGGTTGAACACTGAAGCTTTCTTT
CASYTTGLNTEAFF
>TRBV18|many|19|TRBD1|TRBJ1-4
TGTGCCAGCTCACCTATCGTGCCTTCGGGACAGACTTCTAATGAAAAACTGTTTTTT
CASSPIVPSGQTSNEKLFF
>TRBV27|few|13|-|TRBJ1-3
TGTGCCAGCAGCCCCTCCCTCAAAAACACCATATATTTT
CASSPSLKNTIYF
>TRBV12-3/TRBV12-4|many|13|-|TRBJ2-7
TGTGCCAGCAGTTCGGGGGTGTTCTACGAGCAGTACTTC
CASSSGVFYEQYF
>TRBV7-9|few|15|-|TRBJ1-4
TGTGCCAGCAGCCGGAGTTGGGGAACTAATGAAAAACTGTTTTTT
CASSRSWGTNEKLFF
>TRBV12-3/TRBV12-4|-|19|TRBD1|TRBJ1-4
TGTGCCAGCAGTTCAAGACAGGGGTTGAATTCTGGAACTAATGAAAAACTGTTTTTT
CASSSRQGLNSGTNEKLFF
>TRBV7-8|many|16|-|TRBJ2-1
TGTGCCAGCAGCACGACAGTGAGGGGCTCCTACAATGAGCAGTTCTTC
CASSTTVRGSYNEQFF
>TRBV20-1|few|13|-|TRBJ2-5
TGCAGTGCTAGGGAGGCGACCCAAGAGACCCAGTACTTC
CSAREATQETQYF
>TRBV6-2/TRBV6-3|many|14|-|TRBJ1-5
TGTGCCAGCAGCCTACCGGGACTCAATCAGCCCCAGCATTTT
CASSLPGLNQPQHF
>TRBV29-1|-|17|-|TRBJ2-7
TGCAGCGCGATGCACCAAACAGGGAAACAAATCTCCTACGAGCAGTACTTC
CSAMHQTGKQISYEQYF
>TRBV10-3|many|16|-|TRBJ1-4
TGTGCCATCAGTGAGTCAAGAGGGTCAACTAATGAAAAACTGTTTTTT
CAISESRGSTNEKLFF
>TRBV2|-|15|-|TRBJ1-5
TGTGCCAGCAGTGAAGCTCGCCCCAGCAATCAGCCCCAGCATTTT
CASSEARPSNQPQHF
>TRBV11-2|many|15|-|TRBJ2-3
TGTGCCAGCAGCTTAGTTGGCAGGGTGACAGATACGCAGTATTTT
CASSLVGRVTDTQYF